This T cell receptor (beta chain) derives from a study of OX40 agonist ivuxolimab in advanced cancers. About the research overall: Treatment received earlier with anti-PD-1, anti-PD-L1 or anti-CTLA-4 agents was allowed, and more than 35% had some.

The assay was immunoSEQ multiplex PCR, and TCRdb's table has in-frame clones only and misses some. This table holds about 90,000 clones, more than 80% found once. General study findings and limits: Dose levels from 0.1 to 3.0 mg/kg saw CD4+ and CD8+ blood T cells expand clonally by week 6.

The V end lost 5 bases, the J end lost 0 bases, and 10 bases lay between the germline ends. Germline values: CDR1 MDHEN, CDR2 SYDVKM. The CDR3 runs to 15 residues. Details on this clone: Its antigen remains unknown.

Sequencing used CD4+ or CD8+ T cells sorted from blood, obtained in a trial of the OX40 agonist ivuxolimab. The sequence was obtained from an adult with an advanced solid tumor such as melanoma, head and neck, liver or kidney cancer. The rearrangement uses TRBV28 and TRBJ2-2; D may be TRBD2 (5 bases). This CDR3 reads CASSRPGANTGELFF. Here the CDR3 DNA reads TGTGCCAGCAGTCGCCCCGGGGCGAACACCGGGGAGCTGTTTTTT.